Below, 2 T cell receptor beta chains from the same sample are listed, as sequenced in a study of T cells in Graves' hyperthyroidism and ophthalmopathy. Amplified TCR beta CDR3 regions came from RNA transcripts. First-round RT-PCR with HTBI primers amplified the TCR CDR3 region. TCRdb ran MiXCR on the multiplex PCR reads and lists one entry per CDR3 protein. The data hold 360,000 or so distinct CDR3 sequences, with roughly 15% observed a single time. The sample comprised blood. Every receptor here comes from a woman in her fifties or sixties with Graves' ophthalmopathy.

The chain links TRBV29-1 to TRBJ2-5; D gene ambiguous. V dropped 8 bases and J dropped 2 bases, with 9 bases sitting between them. This CDR3 is 11 amino acids long. Germline CDR1 and CDR2: SQVTM and ANQGSEA. The CDR3 DNA reads as TGCAGCTTCCGGTATCAAGAGACCCAGTACTTC. Its protein is CSFRYQETQYF.

This clonotype has at least ten counts. This chain uses TRBV4-2 with TRBJ2-1, with 14 bases lining up with TRBD2. This CDR3 comprises 18 residues. With 1 base clipped from V and 1 base from J, the junction kept 3 bases outside the gene matches. Germline values: CDR1 LGHNA, CDR2 YNFKEQ. In nucleotides, the CDR3 is TGTGCCAGCAGCCAAGGGACTAGCGGGAGGCATTCCTACAATGAGCAGTTCTTC. It specifies CASSQGTSGRHSYNEQFF.